This T cell receptor beta chain was sequenced during a study of shared clonotypes between healthy human individuals. Assay execution took place at the deep level. Measured with immunoSEQ multiplex PCR; TCRdb has only the in-frame clones, and not every one. The sample carries over 2 million clones, approximately 95% recorded once. The study, taken as a whole, reports: Some clonotypes were shared by all four sorted-subset donors, while others were not shared. The non-shared ones had lower generation probabilities than the shared ones. In general, naive subsets displayed greater estimated richness than memory subsets did.

CD45RO-negative, CCR7-selected cells formed the naive CD8 fraction, which excluded terminally differentiated effector memory CD45RA+ cells. Each sample came from a Caucasian adult donor living in Nashville, Tennessee. Regarding this clone: Its antigen is undetermined. Other DNA sequences of this sample code for an identical CDR3.

The V gene's germline CDR1 is SEHNR and CDR2 FQNEAQ (reference sequence). The length of the CDR3 is 14 residues. The V and J ends lost 1 base and 0 bases respectively, with 7 bases between them. This chain uses TRBV7-9 with TRBJ2-7; D is perhaps TRBD1 or TRBD2 (5 bases each). The sequencing sample was made of naive CD8+ T cells sorted from blood. This receptor was identified in a man younger than 30 in good health. The CDR3 bases are TGTGCCAGCAGCTTAGGTGGGGGCTCCTACGAGCAGTACTTC. It encodes CASSLGGGSYEQYF.